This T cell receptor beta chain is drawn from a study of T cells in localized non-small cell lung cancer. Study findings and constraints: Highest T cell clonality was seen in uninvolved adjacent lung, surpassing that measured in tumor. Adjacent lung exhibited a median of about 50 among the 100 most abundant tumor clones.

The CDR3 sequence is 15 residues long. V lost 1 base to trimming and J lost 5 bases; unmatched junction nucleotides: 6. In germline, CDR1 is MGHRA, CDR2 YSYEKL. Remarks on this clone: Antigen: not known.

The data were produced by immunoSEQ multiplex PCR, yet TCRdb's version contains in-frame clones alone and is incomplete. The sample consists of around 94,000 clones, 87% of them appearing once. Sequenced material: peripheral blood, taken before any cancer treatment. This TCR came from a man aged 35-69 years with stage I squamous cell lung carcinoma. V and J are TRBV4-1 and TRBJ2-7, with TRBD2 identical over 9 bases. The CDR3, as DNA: TGCGCCAGCAGCCAAGTGGCGGGGGGGACCCACGAGCAGTACTTC. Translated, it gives CASSQVAGGTHEQYF.